The sequence of this T cell receptor (beta chain) was determined in a study of graft-versus-host responses after intestinal transplantation. Turning to the study itself: Anti-thymocyte globulin induction preceded approximately three years of tacrolimus and steroid maintenance in all recipients. Study results and limitations: Declining HvG levels early post-transplant were linked to peak circulating GvH clone levels. Recipient marrow held GvH clones, some first seen in ileum or blood.

Sequencing used immunoSEQ multiplex PCR; TCRdb keeps in-frame clones, though not all of them. Of roughly 81,000 clones listed, roughly 80% were seen once; the top ten hold roughly 0.83%. Looked up from germline, CDR1 is SGHRS and CDR2 is YFSETQ. The CDR3 spans 15 residues. J gave up 12 bases and V 0 bases, and 10 bases lay outside the gene matches. Comments on this clone: Its antigen is not identified.

This receptor was taken from a human donor who received an intestinal transplant. The input for sequencing was unstimulated CD4+ T cells sorted from spleen or lymph node cells, taken before intestinal transplant. The genes are TRBV5-1 and TRBJ2-1, with 9 bases fitting TRBD2. CDR3 in DNA: TGCGCCAGCAGCTTGGGGGCTAGCGGGAATCGGGGGCAGTTCTTC. This sequence encodes CASSLGASGNRGQFF.